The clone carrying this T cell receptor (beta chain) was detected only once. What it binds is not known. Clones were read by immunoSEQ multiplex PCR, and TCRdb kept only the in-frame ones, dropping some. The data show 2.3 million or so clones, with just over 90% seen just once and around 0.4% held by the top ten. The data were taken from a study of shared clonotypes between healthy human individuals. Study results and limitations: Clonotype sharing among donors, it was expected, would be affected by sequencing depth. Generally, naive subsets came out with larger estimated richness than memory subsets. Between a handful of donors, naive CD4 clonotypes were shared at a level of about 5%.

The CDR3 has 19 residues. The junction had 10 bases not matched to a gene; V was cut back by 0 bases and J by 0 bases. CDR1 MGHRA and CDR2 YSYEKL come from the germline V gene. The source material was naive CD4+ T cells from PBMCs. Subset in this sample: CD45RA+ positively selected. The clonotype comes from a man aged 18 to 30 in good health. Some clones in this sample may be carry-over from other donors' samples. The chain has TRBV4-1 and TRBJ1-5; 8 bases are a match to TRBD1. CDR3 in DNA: TGCGCCAGCAGCCAAGACCCCATGGGACAGGCCTATAGCAATCAGCCCCAGCATTTT. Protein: CASSQDPMGQAYSNQPQHF.